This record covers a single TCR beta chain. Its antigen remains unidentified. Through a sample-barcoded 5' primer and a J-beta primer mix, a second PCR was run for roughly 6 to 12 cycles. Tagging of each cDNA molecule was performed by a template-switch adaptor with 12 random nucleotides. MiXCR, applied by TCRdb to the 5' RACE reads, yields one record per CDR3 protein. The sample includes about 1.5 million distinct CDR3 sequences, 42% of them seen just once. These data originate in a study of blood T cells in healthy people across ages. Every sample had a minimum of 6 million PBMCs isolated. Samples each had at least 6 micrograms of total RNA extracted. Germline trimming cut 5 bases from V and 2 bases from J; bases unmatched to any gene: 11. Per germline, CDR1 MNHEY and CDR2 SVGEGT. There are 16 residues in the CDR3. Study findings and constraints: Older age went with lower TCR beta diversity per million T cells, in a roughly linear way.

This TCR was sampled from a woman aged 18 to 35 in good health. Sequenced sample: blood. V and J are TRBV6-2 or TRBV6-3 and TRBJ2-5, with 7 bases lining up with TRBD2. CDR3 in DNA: TGTGCCAGCAGTGCCCTGGGGAGGGGTCTACAAGAGACCCAGTACTTC. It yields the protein CASSALGRGLQETQYF.